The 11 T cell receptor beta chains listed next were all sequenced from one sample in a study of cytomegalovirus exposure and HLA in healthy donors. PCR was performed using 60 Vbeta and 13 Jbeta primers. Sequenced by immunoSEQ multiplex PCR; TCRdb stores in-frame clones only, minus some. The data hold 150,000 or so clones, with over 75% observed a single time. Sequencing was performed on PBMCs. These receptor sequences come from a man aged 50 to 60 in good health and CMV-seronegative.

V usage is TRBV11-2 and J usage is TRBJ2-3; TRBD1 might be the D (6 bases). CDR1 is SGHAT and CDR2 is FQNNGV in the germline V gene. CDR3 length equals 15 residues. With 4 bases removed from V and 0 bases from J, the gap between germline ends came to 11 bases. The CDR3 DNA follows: TGTGCCAGCAGCTCTCGGACAGCTAGCACAGATACGCAGTATTTT. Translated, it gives CASSSRTASTDTQYF.

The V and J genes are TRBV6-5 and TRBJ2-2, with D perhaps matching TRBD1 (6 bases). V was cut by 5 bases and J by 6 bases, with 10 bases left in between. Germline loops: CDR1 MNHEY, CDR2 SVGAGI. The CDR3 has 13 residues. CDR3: CASSRNRAGELFF. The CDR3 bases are TGTGCCAGCAGTCGCAACAGGGCCGGGGAGCTGTTTTTT.

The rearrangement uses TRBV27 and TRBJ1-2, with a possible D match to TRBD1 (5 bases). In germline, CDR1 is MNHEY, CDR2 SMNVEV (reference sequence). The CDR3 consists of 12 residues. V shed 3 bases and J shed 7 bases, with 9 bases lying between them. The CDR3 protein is CASSFTGGGYTF. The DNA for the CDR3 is TGTGCCAGCAGTTTTACGGGGGGTGGCTACACCTTC.

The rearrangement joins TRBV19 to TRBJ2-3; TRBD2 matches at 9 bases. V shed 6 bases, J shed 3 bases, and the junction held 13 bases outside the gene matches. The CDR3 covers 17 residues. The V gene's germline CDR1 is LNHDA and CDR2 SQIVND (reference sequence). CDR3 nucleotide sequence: TGTGCCAGTAGCCCCTTCCCTAGCGGGACTGTAACAGATACGCAGTATTTT. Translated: CASSPFPSGTVTDTQYF.

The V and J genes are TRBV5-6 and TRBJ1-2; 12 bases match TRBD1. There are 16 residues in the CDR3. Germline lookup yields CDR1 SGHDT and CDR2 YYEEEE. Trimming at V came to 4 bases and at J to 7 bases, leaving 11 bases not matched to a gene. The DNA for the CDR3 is TGTGCCAGCAGCCCGGGACAGGGGGCGCAAGTTCTTGGCTACACCTTC. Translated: CASSPGQGAQVLGYTF.

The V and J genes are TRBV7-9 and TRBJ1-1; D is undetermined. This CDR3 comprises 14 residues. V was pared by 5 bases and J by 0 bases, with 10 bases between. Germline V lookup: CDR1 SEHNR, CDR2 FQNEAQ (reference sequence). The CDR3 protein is CASSPITVNTEAFF. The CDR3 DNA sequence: TGTGCCAGCAGCCCCATCACGGTGAACACTGAAGCTTTCTTT.

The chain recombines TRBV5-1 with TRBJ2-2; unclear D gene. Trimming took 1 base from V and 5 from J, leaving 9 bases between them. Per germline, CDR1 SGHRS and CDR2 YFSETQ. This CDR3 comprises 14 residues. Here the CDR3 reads CASSLWRLTGELFF. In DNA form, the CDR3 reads TGCGCCAGCAGCTTGTGGCGGCTAACCGGGGAGCTGTTTTTT.

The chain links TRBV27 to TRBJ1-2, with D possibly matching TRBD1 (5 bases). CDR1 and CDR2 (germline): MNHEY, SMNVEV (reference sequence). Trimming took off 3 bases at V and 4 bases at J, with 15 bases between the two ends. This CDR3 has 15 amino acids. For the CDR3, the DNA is TGTGCCAGCAGTTTCGGGGGGAGTAACAGCTATGGCTACACCTTC. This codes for CASSFGGSNSYGYTF.

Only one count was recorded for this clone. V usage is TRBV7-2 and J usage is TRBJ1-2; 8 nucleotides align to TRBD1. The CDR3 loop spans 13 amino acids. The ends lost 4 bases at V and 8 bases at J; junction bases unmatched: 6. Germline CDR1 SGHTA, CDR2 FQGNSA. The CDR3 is CASSSGQGYGYTF. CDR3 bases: TGTGCCAGCAGCTCCGGACAGGGATACGGCTACACCTTC.

The CDR3 nucleotides read TGCGCCAGCAGCGAATTAAGACAGACCGGGGAGCTGTTTTTT. Translated, it gives CASSELRQTGELFF. The chain has TRBV5-1 and TRBJ2-2, with a weak D call TRBD1 (5 bases). Germline V gene lookup returns CDR1 SGHRS and CDR2 YFSETQ. The CDR3 length is 14 residues. V was clipped by 4 bases and J by 5 bases, with 12 bases between them. The complete variable domain, with remaining parts taken from reference TRBV5-1 and TRBJ2-2, reads KAGVTQTPRYLIKTRGQQVTLSCSPISGHRSVSWYQQTPGQGLQFLFEYFSETQRNKGNFPGRFSGRQFSNSRSEMNVSTLELGDSALYLCASSELRQTGELFFGEGSRLTVL.

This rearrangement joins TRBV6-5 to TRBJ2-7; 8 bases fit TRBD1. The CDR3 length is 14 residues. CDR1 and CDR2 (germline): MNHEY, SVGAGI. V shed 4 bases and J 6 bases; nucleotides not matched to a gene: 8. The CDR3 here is CASSSGQGSGEQYF. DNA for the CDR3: TGTGCCAGCAGTTCTGGACAGGGATCGGGCGAGCAGTACTTC.